This T cell receptor beta chain came from a study of identical twins. Study-wide points: Fewer insertions were carried by abundant cord blood beta clonotypes, but none was seen in memory repertoires.

The CDR3 is made up of 14 amino acids. Trimming left V 6 bases short and J 5 bases short, with 19 bases between. Germline assignment: CDR1 DFQATT and CDR2 SNEGSKA (reference sequence). Each cDNA held unique molecular identifiers, and template switching gave it a universal primer site. TCRdb re-called the 5' RACE reads through MiXCR, storing one row per CDR3 protein. The data show around 1.7 million distinct CDR3 sequences, around 29% seen once. With regard to this clonotype: Its antigen is not known.

Sequencing used cord blood. The origin of this receptor is a newborn girl in good health. The chain is built from TRBV20-1 and TRBJ2-5; the D is unclear. CDR3 DNA sequence: TGCAGTGCCCCATCGCCCAGCCTTGGGGAGACCCAGTACTTC. It translates to CSAPSPSLGETQYF.